The rows below give T cell receptor beta chains drawn from one sample of a study of T cell responses to AZD1222 COVID-19 vaccine. Profiling relied on immunoSEQ multiplex PCR, and the TCRdb table lists in-frame clones only, not all of them. The sample has 130,000 or so clones; around 86% are singletons. Sequences were derived from peripheral blood, sampled 28 days after the second AZD1222 dose. Receptors originate from an adult who received the AZD1222 COVID-19 vaccine. CDR3s include the opening cysteine and the closing phenylalanine or tryptophan. The order of the fields is J gene, D gene, clone size, V gene, CDR3 protein, CDR3 DNA. The D gene is left open where the match is weak. Rows may omit the clone size; those that give it use once, few, many or a size class.

J gene: TRBJ2-7
D gene: TRBD1
clone size: NA
V gene: TRBV18
CDR3 protein: CASSPMGQGYEQYF
CDR3 DNA: TGTGCCAGCTCACCTATGGGACAGGGCTACGAGCAGTACTTC

J gene: TRBJ2-1
D gene: TRBD2
clone size: NA
V gene: TRBV6-5
CDR3 protein: CASSKSGGARNEQFF
CDR3 DNA: TGTGCCAGCAGCAAGAGCGGGGGGGCCAGGAATGAGCAGTTCTTC

J gene: TRBJ2-2
D gene: TRBD1
clone size: NA
V gene: TRBV7-2
CDR3 protein: CASSYDRVPTGELFF
CDR3 DNA: TGTGCCAGCAGCTACGACAGGGTGCCCACCGGGGAGCTGTTTTTT

J gene: TRBJ2-3
D gene: NA
clone size: NA
V gene: TRBV3-1/TRBV3-2
CDR3 protein: CASSQHRTPITDTQYF
CDR3 DNA: TGTGCCAGCAGCCAGCACCGGACCCCGATCACAGATACGCAGTATTTT

J gene: TRBJ1-1
D gene: NA
clone size: NA
V gene: TRBV19
CDR3 protein: CASSTAPGEAFF
CDR3 DNA: TGTGCCAGTAGTACCGCCCCCGGTGAAGCTTTCTTT

J gene: TRBJ2-2
D gene: TRBD2
clone size: NA
V gene: TRBV29-1
CDR3 protein: CSVGRGLAGARTGELFF
CDR3 DNA: TGCAGCGTCGGAAGGGGGCTAGCGGGGGCGAGGACCGGGGAGCTGTTTTTT

J gene: TRBJ2-7
D gene: NA
clone size: NA
V gene: TRBV6-5
CDR3 protein: CASTKEAASYEQYF
CDR3 DNA: TGTGCCAGCACCAAAGAGGCGGCGTCCTACGAGCAGTACTTC

J gene: TRBJ2-3
D gene: TRBD2
clone size: once
V gene: TRBV9
CDR3 protein: CASSLTRGLEIPDTQYF
CDR3 DNA: TGTGCCAGCAGCCTAACGAGAGGACTAGAGATACCGGATACGCAGTATTTT

J gene: TRBJ2-3
D gene: TRBD2
clone size: NA
V gene: TRBV28
CDR3 protein: CASSLGGETDTQYF
CDR3 DNA: TGTGCCAGCAGTTTAGGGGGGGAGACAGATACGCAGTATTTT

J gene: TRBJ1-5
D gene: NA
clone size: NA
V gene: TRBV7-9
CDR3 protein: CASSPFDSNQPQHF
CDR3 DNA: TGTGCCAGCAGCCCTTTCGATAGCAATCAGCCCCAGCATTTT

J gene: TRBJ2-1
D gene: TRBD2
clone size: NA
V gene: TRBV19
CDR3 protein: CASSPTRGTSGYNEQFF
CDR3 DNA: TGTGCCAGTAGTCCTACACGCGGGACTAGCGGTTACAATGAGCAGTTCTTC

J gene: TRBJ1-5
D gene: TRBD1
clone size: NA
V gene: TRBV7-2
CDR3 protein: CASSLGQGVNQPQHF
CDR3 DNA: TGTGCCAGCAGCTTGGGACAGGGGGTCAATCAGCCCCAGCATTTT

J gene: TRBJ1-5
D gene: NA
clone size: NA
V gene: TRBV5-4
CDR3 protein: CTSSLDGNQPQHF
CDR3 DNA: TGTACCAGCAGCTTGGACGGGAATCAGCCCCAGCATTTT

J gene: TRBJ1-2
D gene: NA
clone size: once
V gene: TRBV6-1
CDR3 protein: CASSDPIEAQGSGYTF
CDR3 DNA: TGTGCCAGCAGTGACCCAATTGAGGCCCAAGGGAGTGGCTACACCTTC

J gene: TRBJ1-1
D gene: NA
clone size: NA
V gene: TRBV4-1
CDR3 protein: CASSQQGRGAKGNTEAFF
CDR3 DNA: TGCGCCAGCAGCCAACAGGGAAGGGGAGCGAAGGGGAACACTGAAGCTTTCTTT

J gene: TRBJ2-7
D gene: TRBD1
clone size: NA
V gene: TRBV18
CDR3 protein: CASSPHRDRGPYEQYF
CDR3 DNA: TGTGCCAGCTCACCTCACCGGGACAGGGGCCCCTACGAGCAGTACTTC

J gene: TRBJ2-7
D gene: NA
clone size: NA
V gene: TRBV7-8
CDR3 protein: CASSLGRLVNEQYF
CDR3 DNA: TGTGCCAGCAGCTTAGGCAGGTTGGTGAACGAGCAGTACTTC

J gene: TRBJ1-4
D gene: NA
clone size: NA
V gene: TRBV19
CDR3 protein: CASTGGRIKEKLFF
CDR3 DNA: TGTGCCAGTACCGGGGGGAGGATAAAGGAAAAACTGTTTTTT

J gene: TRBJ1-5
D gene: NA
clone size: few
V gene: TRBV4-3
CDR3 protein: CASSQDLWGSNQPQHF
CDR3 DNA: TGCGCCAGCAGCCAAGATCTTTGGGGGAGCAATCAGCCCCAGCATTTT

J gene: TRBJ1-2
D gene: TRBD1
clone size: NA
V gene: TRBV28
CDR3 protein: CASSFEPGGVYGYTF
CDR3 DNA: TGTGCCAGCAGTTTTGAACCAGGGGGCGTCTATGGCTACACCTTC

J gene: TRBJ2-2
D gene: TRBD1
clone size: NA
V gene: TRBV19
CDR3 protein: CASHRDRGIGELFF
CDR3 DNA: TGTGCCAGTCACCGGGACAGGGGCATCGGGGAGCTGTTTTTT

J gene: TRBJ1-4
D gene: NA
clone size: NA
V gene: TRBV28
CDR3 protein: CASSPKTSRNEKLFF
CDR3 DNA: TGTGCCAGCAGTCCTAAGACGAGCCGGAATGAAAAACTGTTTTTT

J gene: TRBJ1-4
D gene: NA
clone size: NA
V gene: TRBV7-8
CDR3 protein: CASSLAPPSFEKLFF
CDR3 DNA: TGTGCCAGCAGCTTAGCTCCTCCGTCTTTTGAAAAACTGTTTTTT

J gene: TRBJ1-6
D gene: NA
clone size: NA
V gene: TRBV18
CDR3 protein: CASSPSGARSSPLHF
CDR3 DNA: TGTGCCAGCTCACCGTCCGGCGCCCGGAGTTCACCCCTCCACTTT

J gene: TRBJ2-7
D gene: TRBD2
clone size: few
V gene: TRBV3-1/TRBV3-2
CDR3 protein: CASSHSGRGGTYEQYF
CDR3 DNA: TGTGCCAGCAGCCACAGTGGACGGGGAGGGACCTACGAGCAGTACTTC

J gene: TRBJ2-2
D gene: NA
clone size: NA
V gene: TRBV3-1/TRBV3-2
CDR3 protein: CASSQPAGTGELFF
CDR3 DNA: TGTGCCAGCAGCCAACCTGCGGGGACCGGGGAGCTGTTTTTT

J gene: TRBJ1-5
D gene: NA
clone size: NA
V gene: TRBV2
CDR3 protein: CASSQGNQPQHF
CDR3 DNA: TGTGCCAGCAGTCAGGGCAATCAGCCCCAGCATTTT

J gene: TRBJ1-6
D gene: TRBD1
clone size: NA
V gene: TRBV5-6
CDR3 protein: CASSRTGVSSPLHF
CDR3 DNA: TGTGCCAGCAGCCGGACAGGGGTGTCCTCACCCCTCCACTTT

J gene: TRBJ2-1
D gene: TRBD2
clone size: few
V gene: TRBV14
CDR3 protein: CASSPLAGGYNEQFF
CDR3 DNA: TGTGCCAGCAGCCCGCTAGCGGGGGGCTACAATGAGCAGTTCTTC

J gene: TRBJ1-5
D gene: NA
clone size: NA
V gene: TRBV19
CDR3 protein: CASSLRDSNQPQHF
CDR3 DNA: TGTGCCAGTAGTCTCCGGGACAGCAATCAGCCCCAGCATTTT

J gene: TRBJ1-2
D gene: NA
clone size: NA
V gene: TRBV11-2
CDR3 protein: CASSLADSYGYTF
CDR3 DNA: TGTGCCAGCAGCTTAGCGGACAGCTATGGCTACACCTTC

J gene: TRBJ1-1
D gene: NA
clone size: once
V gene: TRBV25-1
CDR3 protein: CASSEYLQGRGTTEAFF
CDR3 DNA: TGTGCCAGCAGTGAATATCTACAGGGAAGGGGAACGACTGAAGCTTTCTTT

J gene: TRBJ2-6
D gene: NA
clone size: NA
V gene: TRBV14
CDR3 protein: CASRRASGANVLTF
CDR3 DNA: TGTGCCAGCAGACGGGCCTCTGGGGCCAACGTCCTGACTTTC

J gene: TRBJ1-4
D gene: TRBD1
clone size: NA
V gene: TRBV6-5
CDR3 protein: CASRRLGTVNEKLFF
CDR3 DNA: TGTGCCAGCAGGAGACTCGGGACAGTTAATGAAAAACTGTTTTTT

J gene: TRBJ1-3
D gene: NA
clone size: NA
V gene: TRBV5-5
CDR3 protein: CASSRGVGATQSGNTIYF
CDR3 DNA: TGTGCCAGCAGCAGGGGGGTTGGCGCTACTCAATCTGGAAACACCATATATTTT

J gene: TRBJ1-2
D gene: TRBD1
clone size: NA
V gene: TRBV7-9
CDR3 protein: CASSSQGGLSLGGYTF
CDR3 DNA: TGTGCCAGCAGCTCCCAGGGGGGGCTAAGTTTAGGAGGCTACACCTTC

J gene: TRBJ1-2
D gene: NA
clone size: NA
V gene: TRBV29-1
CDR3 protein: CSVEDGTHYGYTF
CDR3 DNA: TGCAGCGTTGAAGATGGGACGCACTATGGCTACACCTTC

J gene: TRBJ2-1
D gene: TRBD2
clone size: NA
V gene: TRBV5-1
CDR3 protein: CASSLSPGGSYNEQFF
CDR3 DNA: TGCGCCAGCAGCTTGTCCCCCGGGGGGTCCTACAATGAGCAGTTCTTC

J gene: TRBJ2-1
D gene: TRBD2
clone size: NA
V gene: TRBV5-1
CDR3 protein: CASSYTSGGFYNEQFF
CDR3 DNA: TGCGCCAGCAGCTATACTAGCGGGGGGTTCTACAATGAGCAGTTCTTC

J gene: TRBJ1-1
D gene: NA
clone size: NA
V gene: TRBV5-5
CDR3 protein: CASSLHRQPFTEAFF
CDR3 DNA: TGTGCCAGCAGCTTGCATCGGCAGCCCTTCACTGAAGCTTTCTTT

J gene: TRBJ2-3
D gene: TRBD2
clone size: NA
V gene: TRBV11-2
CDR3 protein: CASSLVGGAAADTQYF
CDR3 DNA: TGTGCCAGCAGCTTAGTCGGGGGGGCGGCGGCAGATACGCAGTATTTT

J gene: TRBJ1-2
D gene: TRBD1
clone size: few
V gene: TRBV6-5
CDR3 protein: CATTEGQPPYGYTF
CDR3 DNA: TGTGCCACCACAGAGGGACAGCCGCCTTATGGCTACACCTTC

J gene: TRBJ1-5
D gene: TRBD1
clone size: NA
V gene: TRBV10-1
CDR3 protein: CASSESTGGAGNQPQHF
CDR3 DNA: TGCGCCAGCAGTGAGTCGACAGGGGGCGCAGGCAATCAGCCCCAGCATTTT

J gene: TRBJ2-5
D gene: NA
clone size: once
V gene: TRBV5-6
CDR3 protein: CASIPKASETQYF
CDR3 DNA: TGTGCCAGCATCCCTAAGGCATCAGAGACCCAGTACTTC

J gene: TRBJ2-7
D gene: TRBD1
clone size: NA
V gene: TRBV4-1
CDR3 protein: CASSQVPPGQGALREQYF
CDR3 DNA: TGCGCCAGCAGCCAAGTGCCCCCGGGACAGGGGGCTTTGCGCGAGCAGTACTTC

J gene: TRBJ2-1
D gene: NA
clone size: NA
V gene: TRBV7-9
CDR3 protein: CASSPPGGEQFF
CDR3 DNA: TGTGCCAGCAGCCCCCCAGGAGGTGAGCAGTTCTTC

J gene: TRBJ2-5
D gene: NA
clone size: NA
V gene: TRBV13
CDR3 protein: CASSLTGGRGETQYF
CDR3 DNA: TGTGCCAGCAGCTTAACGGGGGGCCGAGGAGAGACCCAGTACTTC

J gene: TRBJ2-2
D gene: TRBD1
clone size: NA
V gene: TRBV2
CDR3 protein: CARRRDRGHGELFF
CDR3 DNA: TGTGCCAGACGCCGGGACAGGGGGCACGGGGAGCTGTTTTTT

J gene: TRBJ1-1
D gene: NA
clone size: NA
V gene: TRBV7-9
CDR3 protein: CASSLDGANTEAFF
CDR3 DNA: TGTGCCAGCAGCTTAGACGGTGCGAACACTGAAGCTTTCTTT

J gene: TRBJ2-5
D gene: TRBD2
clone size: NA
V gene: TRBV4-1
CDR3 protein: CASSLDGTSGEETQYF
CDR3 DNA: TGCGCCAGCAGCCTCGACGGGACTAGCGGGGAAGAGACCCAGTACTTC

J gene: TRBJ1-2
D gene: NA
clone size: few
V gene: TRBV28
CDR3 protein: CASSLLQGTYGYTF
CDR3 DNA: TGTGCCAGCAGTTTATTGCAGGGCACCTATGGCTACACCTTC